The 14 T cell receptor beta chains in this list originate from one sample, sequenced in a study of blood T cell repertoires in COVID-19. Repertoires were generated with immunoSEQ multiplex PCR, while TCRdb's copy carries only in-frame clones and drops some. The table includes more than 200,000 clones, around four fifths detected once. Sequencing used peripheral blood. Every receptor here comes from a woman of 80 years or more with COVID-19, enrolled during active disease.

V is TRBV12-3 or TRBV12-4 and J is TRBJ1-1; D not certain. Trimming took off 3 bases at V and 3 bases at J, with 8 bases between the two ends. The CDR3 totals 13 residues. CDR3 amino acids: CASSFSRDTEAFF. CDR3 sequence (DNA): TGTGCCAGCAGTTTTAGTAGAGACACTGAAGCTTTCTTT.

This clone is a singleton in its sample. The chain employs TRBV10-3 and TRBJ2-7; a weak D match, TRBD2 (6 bases). Between the trimmed V and J ends, which lost 2 bases and 0 bases, there was a span of 14 bases. The CDR3 length is 16 residues. Germline CDR1 is ENHRY and CDR2 is SYGVKD. The CDR3 DNA is TGTGCCATCAGTGAGGGGAAGGGCGGGGTCTCCTACGAGCAGTACTTC. It codes for CAISEGKGGVSYEQYF.

This chain joins TRBV6-2 or TRBV6-3 and TRBJ1-2; D is undetermined. CDR3 length: 12 amino acids. The V end was cut by 4 bases, the J end by 4 bases, with 7 bases between. The germline V gene encodes CDR1 MNHEY and CDR2 SVGEGT. CDR3 in amino acids: CASSWASYGYTF. The CDR3 DNA reads TGTGCCAGCAGTTGGGCAAGCTATGGCTACACCTTC.

This clone was seen repeatedly, ten times or more. This CDR3 reads CASSIFNEQFF. Here the CDR3 DNA reads TGTGCCAGTAGTATCTTCAATGAGCAGTTCTTC. V is TRBV19 and J is TRBJ2-1; D ambiguous. This CDR3 has 11 residues. CDR1 is LNHDA, CDR2 SQIVND, per germline (reference sequence). Trimming stripped 3 bases from V and 6 bases from J, with 3 bases between.

The V call is TRBV5-4, the J call TRBJ1-2, with 12 positions matching TRBD1. The V and J ends lost 2 bases and 5 bases, in that order; junction bases with no gene match: 7. CDR1 and CDR2 (germline): SGHNT, YYREEE (reference sequence). The CDR3 consists of 16 residues. The CDR3 region has the DNA TGTGCCAGCAGCTTACCGGGACAGGGGGCTTTGTATGGCTACACCTTC. Its translation is CASSLPGQGALYGYTF.

The chain uses TRBV15 and TRBJ2-5, with D possibly matching TRBD2 (7 bases). Trimming left V 0 bases short and J 5 bases short, with 13 bases between. This CDR3 contains 15 residues. Germline V gene sequence: CDR1 LNHNV, CDR2 YYDKDF (reference sequence). CDR3 loop: CATSRERGPWETQYF. The CDR3 DNA reads as TGTGCCACCAGCAGAGAGCGGGGGCCTTGGGAGACCCAGTACTTC.

The rearrangement uses TRBV5-1 and TRBJ2-5; D may be TRBD1 (6 bases). This CDR3 contains 14 residues. Trimming left V 0 bases short and J 4 bases short, with 10 bases between. From germline, CDR1 is SGHRS and CDR2 YFSETQ. The CDR3 loop is CASSLGQATETQYF. CDR3 coding DNA: TGCGCCAGCAGCTTGGGACAGGCGACAGAGACCCAGTACTTC.

This chain links TRBV2 with TRBJ2-5; D call uncertain. CDR3 length: 12 residues. With 6 bases removed from V and 6 bases from J, the gap between germline ends came to 11 bases. Germline V gene lookup returns CDR1 SNHLY and CDR2 FYNNEI. The CDR3 nucleotides read TGTGCCAGCAGCGATACCCCTAAGACCCAGTACTTC. Translation: CASSDTPKTQYF.

This clone was recorded only once. The V and J genes are TRBV11-3 and TRBJ2-1, with TRBD2 matching over 13 bases. V was pared by 5 bases and J by 10 bases, with 8 bases of the junction left unmatched. CDR3 size: 15 residues. CDR1 is SGHNT and CDR2 is YENEEA in the germline V gene. As DNA, the CDR3 is TGTGCCAGCAGCCCCTCGACTAGCGGGGGGTCGGAGCAGTTCTTC. Translation gives CASSPSTSGGSEQFF.

J is TRBJ2-5 and V is TRBV7-3; 9 bases map to TRBD1. The CDR3 is 16 amino acids. V was clipped by 5 bases and J by 4 bases; unmatched bases: 11. Germline V gene data show CDR1 as SGHTA and CDR2 as FQGTGA. The CDR3 nucleotides read TGTGCCAGCAGCCCCGGGGACAGGGCCGCAGGAGAGACCCAGTACTTC. It translates to CASSPGDRAAGETQYF.

The chain links TRBV2 to TRBJ1-4, with 9 nucleotides matching TRBD1. This CDR3 is 13 amino acids long. The V gene's germline CDR1 is SNHLY and CDR2 FYNNEI. J gave up 7 bases and V 5 bases, and 2 bases lay outside the gene matches. CDR3 in amino acids: CASSTDRGEKLFF. CDR3 DNA: TGTGCCAGCAGTACGGACAGGGGTGAAAAACTGTTTTTT.

The CDR3 sequence is CASSIGRDRGSHYGYTF. The CDR3 DNA is TGTGCCAGTAGTATAGGCCGGGACAGGGGATCGCACTATGGCTACACCTTC. The chain combines TRBV19 with TRBJ1-2, with TRBD1 identical over 10 bases. The CDR3 has 17 residues. Germline loops: CDR1 LNHDA, CDR2 SQIVND (reference sequence). The ends lost 1 base at V and 3 bases at J; junction bases unmatched: 8.

The chain is built from TRBV7-9 and TRBJ2-3; D is undetermined. The CDR3 runs to 15 residues. Trimming took 5 bases from V and 1 from J, leaving 13 bases between them. Germline assignment: CDR1 SEHNR and CDR2 FQNEAQ (reference sequence). In nucleotides, the CDR3 is TGTGCCAGCAGCCCCGGAAAGCGAGGCACAGATACGCAGTATTTT. Amino acids: CASSPGKRGTDTQYF. Drawing the rest from reference TRBV7-9 and TRBJ2-3, the complete variable domain is DTGVSQNPRHKITKRGQNVTFRCDPISEHNRLYWYRQTLGQGPEFLTYFQNEAQLEKSRLLSDRFSAERPKGSFSTLEIQRTEQGDSAMYLCASSPGKRGTDTQYFGPGTRLTVL.

The chain employs TRBV5-1 and TRBJ2-1; D is perhaps TRBD2 (6 bases). V was clipped by 5 bases and J by 3 bases, with 12 bases between them. The germline CDR1 and CDR2 sequences are SGHRS and YFSETQ. The CDR3 runs 14 residues. The CDR3 DNA sequence: TGCGCCAGCAGTAGGATTAGCGGCTACAATGAGCAGTTCTTC. Translated: CASSRISGYNEQFF.